Presented here are 19 T cell receptor beta chains from one specimen sequenced in a study of neurological immune-mediated disorders. The time point here: longitudinal time-point 3. TCRdb passed the 5' RACE reads through MiXCR, listing each CDR3 protein once. The table includes approximately 100,000 distinct CDR3 sequences, more than 10% detected once. Input material: PBMCs. All receptors derive from a female donor with HTLV-1-associated myelopathy (HAM/TSP).

This clonotype was seen at least ten times. The chain uses TRBV29-1 and TRBJ2-2; D is ambiguous. The CDR3 has 15 amino acids. The germline CDR1 and CDR2 sequences are SQVTM and ANQGSEA. The V gene lost 4 bases and the J gene lost 1 base, with 13 bases spanning the gap. The CDR3 DNA reads TGCAGCGTTGTTGAGTTGACCGAGAACACCGGGGAGCTGTTTTTT. Amino acid sequence: CSVVELTENTGELFF.

This clonotype was seen ten or more times. This chain connects TRBV28 to TRBJ2-3; TRBD1 is a possible D gene (6 bases). The CDR3 is made up of 15 amino acids. From germline, CDR1 is MDHEN and CDR2 SYDVKM. Trimming removed 5 bases at V and 5 bases at J, with 17 bases between. This chain's CDR3 is CASSSHYRVGDTQYF. CDR3 in DNA: TGTGCCAGCAGTAGCCATTACAGGGTGGGAGATACGCAGTATTTT.

This chain joins TRBV10-3 and TRBJ2-3; TRBD2 aligns across 10 bases. V dropped 3 bases and J dropped 2; count of bases not matched to a gene: 14. This CDR3 comprises 19 residues. Per germline, CDR1 ENHRY and CDR2 SYGVKD. The CDR3 sequence: CAISDSGGAFNQDTDTQYF. The CDR3, as DNA: TGTGCCATCAGTGACAGCGGGGGGGCTTTTAACCAGGACACAGATACGCAGTATTTT.

This clonotype has a count of ten or more. One junction end disagrees with the germline gene, perhaps due to a read error. The genes are TRBV15 and TRBJ2-7, with 8 bases aligning to TRBD2. Germline V gene lookup returns CDR1 LNHNV and CDR2 YYDKDF (reference sequence). CDR3 size: 16 residues. CDR3: CATSRGLGLDLYEQYF. CDR3 nucleotide sequence: TGTGCTACCAGCAGAGGCTTGGGACTAGACCTCTACGAGCAGTACTTC.

This clonotype was counted many times. V and J are TRBV5-1 and TRBJ2-7; TRBD1 agrees at 9 bases. CDR3 length: 15 residues. Germline V CDR1 and CDR2: SGHRS, YFSETQ. Trimming at V came to 1 base and at J to 6 bases, leaving 8 bases not matched to a gene. In DNA form, the CDR3 reads TGCGCCAGCAGCTTGTTTTTGGGACAGGGAAGCGAGCAGTACTTC. Translated, it gives CASSLFLGQGSEQYF.

This clonotype has ten or more counts. V and J are TRBV5-1 and TRBJ2-7; D remains unclear. This CDR3 region has 13 residues. V gave up 2 bases and J gave up 3 bases, with 9 bases separating them. CDR1 and CDR2 from the germline V gene are SGHRS and YFSETQ. The CDR3 DNA reads as TGCGCCAGCAGCTTAAAGGACGACTACGAGCAGTACTTC. Translated: CASSLKDDYEQYF.

This clonotype was counted ten times or more. The V call is TRBV6-5, the J call TRBJ1-5, with unresolved D. V lost 8 bases, J lost 0 bases, and 5 bases lay in between. The length of the CDR3 is 12 residues. Germline assignment: CDR1 MNHEY and CDR2 SVGAGI. In DNA form, the CDR3 reads TGTGCCAGCCGGGGTAGCAATCAGCCCCAGCATTTT. Its protein is CASRGSNQPQHF.

At least ten counts were recorded for this clonotype. This rearrangement joins TRBV9 to TRBJ2-7; tentatively, D is TRBD1 (5 bases). The V end was cut by 4 bases, the J end by 1 base, with 15 bases between. Germline V gene sequence: CDR1 SGDLS, CDR2 YYNGEE. The CDR3 is 15 amino acids. Here the CDR3 DNA reads TGTGCCAGCAGCCCGAGAAGGGGCCTTTCCTACGAGCAGTACTTC. Its translation is CASSPRRGLSYEQYF.

This clonotype was counted many times. This rearrangement joins TRBV28 to TRBJ2-7, with D hard to call. The CDR3 has 13 amino acids. In germline, CDR1 is MDHEN, CDR2 SYDVKM. V gave up 3 bases and J gave up 0 bases, with 6 bases separating them. CDR3 protein: CASSFAHSYEQYF. Here the CDR3 DNA reads TGTGCCAGCAGTTTTGCACACTCCTACGAGCAGTACTTC.

This clonotype was seen repeatedly, ten times or more. V gene TRBV10-3 combines with J gene TRBJ1-1; D call uncertain. The V end lost 5 bases, the J end lost 5 bases, and 12 bases lay between the germline ends. The length of the CDR3 is 13 residues. Per germline, CDR1 ENHRY and CDR2 SYGVKD. CDR3 bases: TGTGCCATCAGTATTGAGGGTAGTACTGAAGCTTTCTTT. It translates to CAISIEGSTEAFF.

The chain couples TRBV4-2 to TRBJ2-5; 12 bases are a match to TRBD2. Looked up from germline, CDR1 is LGHNA and CDR2 is YNFKEQ. The trim removed 0 bases at V and 7 bases at J, leaving 0 bases unmatched. The CDR3 runs to 14 residues. DNA for the CDR3: TGTGCCAGCAGCCAAGAGACTAGCGGGGGGACCCAGTACTTC. It translates to CASSQETSGGTQYF.

This clonotype was counted many times. This chain connects TRBV6-1 to TRBJ2-7; D is undetermined. Germline loops: CDR1 MNHNS, CDR2 SASEGT. Between the trimmed V and J ends, which lost 0 bases and 2 bases, there was a span of 2 bases. The CDR3 contains 12 residues. CDR3 DNA sequence: TGTGCCAGCAGTGAAGCGACCTACGAGCAGTACTTC. Its protein is CASSEATYEQYF.

This clonotype showed up many times. The chain has TRBV18 and TRBJ2-3, with D perhaps TRBD1 (5 bases). The CDR3 spans 19 residues. Germline V gene sequence: CDR1 KGHSH, CDR2 LQKENI. V lost 0 bases and J lost 2, with 21 bases in between. The CDR3 DNA is TGTGCCAGCTCACCACCGTCTTTGCAAGTTGACAGAGCCACAGATACGCAGTATTTT. Amino acid sequence: CASSPPSLQVDRATDTQYF.

This clonotype has at least ten counts. This sequence joins TRBV12-3 or TRBV12-4 and TRBJ2-3, with D perhaps matching TRBD2 (5 bases). This CDR3 is built from 14 residues. Trimming stripped 0 bases from V and 8 bases from J, with 12 bases between. In DNA form, the CDR3 reads TGTGCCAGCAGTTTAGCAGCCTTTGAGGGTACGCAGTATTTT. This codes for CASSLAAFEGTQYF.

Ten or more counts support this clonotype. V is TRBV5-1 and J is TRBJ2-5; 12 bases line up with TRBD1. Per germline, CDR1 SGHRS and CDR2 YFSETQ. The CDR3 has 16 amino acids. Trimming at V came to 4 bases and at J to 5 bases, leaving 9 bases not matched to a gene. The CDR3 here is CASSTAGTGGRETQYF. CDR3 nucleotide sequence: TGCGCCAGCAGCACCGCCGGGACAGGGGGCAGGGAGACCCAGTACTTC.

This clonotype was recorded a few times. The rearrangement uses TRBV7-2 and TRBJ2-3; 9 bases agree with TRBD1. Looked up from germline, CDR1 is SGHTA and CDR2 is FQGNSA. V dropped 5 bases and J dropped 7; count of bases not matched to a gene: 10. The CDR3 has 15 residues. The chain's CDR3 is CASSPDRGVLNTQYF. The CDR3 DNA reads TGTGCCAGCAGCCCTGACAGGGGGGTATTAAATACGCAGTATTTT.

This clonotype was picked up many times. The rearrangement uses TRBV5-1 and TRBJ1-2, with D unclear. Trimming pared 0 bases from V and 4 bases from J, leaving 10 bases between. This CDR3 has 14 residues. Germline V CDR1 and CDR2: SGHRS, YFSETQ. The CDR3 bases are TGCGCCAGCAGCTTGGCCGAGCCGCCCTATGGCTACACCTTC. It yields the protein CASSLAEPPYGYTF. The full variable domain, with the rest looked up from reference TRBV5-1 and TRBJ1-2, is KAGVTQTPRYLIKTRGQQVTLSCSPISGHRSVSWYQQTPGQGLQFLFEYFSETQRNKGNFPGRFSGRQFSNSRSEMNVSTLELGDSALYLCASSLAEPPYGYTFGSGTRLTVV.

This clonotype was recorded many times. V is TRBV28 and J is TRBJ2-7; 7 positions match TRBD1. There are 15 residues in the CDR3. Germline trimming cut 4 bases from V and 2 bases from J; bases unmatched to any gene: 8. Looked up from germline, CDR1 is MDHEN and CDR2 is SYDVKM. The CDR3 bases are TGTGCCAGCAGTTCGACCGGGACAGCCCCCTACGAGCAGTACTTC. This sequence encodes CASSSTGTAPYEQYF.

This clonotype was detected many times. This chain uses TRBV2 with TRBJ2-6; tentatively, D is TRBD2 (7 bases). V gave up 11 bases and J gave up 2 bases, with 10 bases separating them. Germline V gives CDR1 SNHLY, CDR2 FYNNEI. The CDR3 has 13 residues. In nucleotides, the CDR3 is TGTGCCGGAGGGGGGGCTGGGGCCAACGTCCTGACTTTC. Translating it yields CAGGGAGANVLTF. Full variable domain (outside the CDR3, taken from reference TRBV2 and TRBJ2-6): EPEVTQTPSHQVTQMGQEVILRCVPISNHLYFYWYRQILGQKVEFLVSFYNNEISEKSEIFDDQFSVERPDGSNFTLKIRSTKLEDSAMYFCAGGGAGANVLTFGAGSRLTVL.